The 6 T cell receptor beta chains reported below all come from one sample, sequenced in a study of post-analysis software for immune sequencing data (dated by TCRdb to the mid-2010s). The library was produced with PCR. The run used an Illumina HiSeq 2500. To reduce PCR and sequencing biases, unique molecular identifiers were incorporated into the TCR beta cDNA libraries. In TCRdb, the public reads were trimmed at Q25 with fastp and aligned with MiXCR, with productive beta chains retained. When rows share a CDR3 protein, they turn into one entry using the most common DNA and genes. The sample data list roughly 430,000 distinct CDR3 sequences, and 30% to 45% of these were observed just once. Around 8% of the sample goes to the ten largest clones. What the authors observed across the whole study: Patients showed significantly higher frequencies than controls for roughly 5 TRBV segments, among them TRBV5-6, TRBV5-1 and TRBV20-1.

Their antigen targets remain unknown. The sequencing input was blood. The source of these receptors is a girl aged 2 to 10 with multiple sclerosis.

The CDR3 DNA follows: TGCAGCGTTGTGGCAGGGAATACGAACGAGCAGTACTTC. The encoded protein is CSVVAGNTNEQYF. The genes are TRBV29-1 and TRBJ2-7; tentatively, D is TRBD1 (5 bases). The germline CDR1 and CDR2 sequences are SQVTM and ANQGSEA. The CDR3 sequence is 13 residues long. V lost 4 bases, J lost 5 bases, and 15 bases lay in between.

This clonotype has a handful of counts. This chain uses TRBV10-3 with TRBJ2-7; TRBD2 matches at 10 bases. The CDR3 is made up of 20 amino acids. The ends lost 5 bases at V and 4 bases at J; junction bases unmatched: 23. Germline assignment: CDR1 ENHRY and CDR2 SYGVKD. Here the CDR3 DNA reads TGTGCCATCAGTCGACTGAACGGGACTAGCGCGCTCCAAGGGAATTACGAGCAGTACTTC. This translates into CAISRLNGTSALQGNYEQYF.

This clonotype was counted a single time. The rearrangement uses TRBV29-1 and TRBJ2-3, with D possibly being TRBD1 (5 bases). The germline V gene has CDR1 SQVTM and CDR2 ANQGSEA. This CDR3 has 13 residues. V lost 3 bases and J 0 bases, leaving 7 bases between the germline ends. The CDR3, as DNA: TGCAGCGTTGACAAGGGGAGCACAGATACGCAGTATTTT. It translates to CSVDKGSTDTQYF.

The CDR3 DNA reads as TGTGCCAGCAGACAGGACCAAGAGACCCAGTACTTC. Its translation is CASRQDQETQYF. The rearrangement uses TRBV2 and TRBJ2-5, with D possibly TRBD1 on 5 matching bases. This CDR3 has 12 amino acids. CDR1 and CDR2 (germline): SNHLY, FYNNEI. The V end lost 6 bases, the J end lost 0 bases, and 5 bases lay between the germline ends. Full variable domain (rest looked up from reference TRBV2 and TRBJ2-5): EPEVTQTPSHQVTQMGQEVILRCVPISNHLYFYWYRQILGQKVEFLVSFYNNEISEKSEIFDDQFSVERPDGSNFTLKIRSTKLEDSAMYFCASRQDQETQYFGPGTRLLVL.

This clonotype was observed a few times. The V gene is TRBV5-1, the J gene TRBJ2-1; 15 positions agree with TRBD2. J gave up 10 bases and V 0 bases, and 5 bases lay outside the gene matches. From germline, CDR1 is SGHRS and CDR2 YFSETQ. This CDR3 is 16 amino acids long. Written as DNA, the CDR3 is TGCGCCAGCAGCTTGGGGACTAGCGGGGGGGCTGAGGAGCAGTTCTTC. Translating gives CASSLGTSGGAEEQFF. The variable domain in full, completed from reference TRBV5-1 and TRBJ2-1, reads KAGVTQTPRYLIKTRGQQVTLSCSPISGHRSVSWYQQTPGQGLQFLFEYFSETQRNKGNFPGRFSGRQFSNSRSEMNVSTLELGDSALYLCASSLGTSGGAEEQFFGPGTRLTVL.

In its sample, this clonotype was seen a few times. The V and J genes are TRBV18 and TRBJ1-1, with 8 bases aligning to TRBD1. This CDR3 spans 16 amino acids. V shed 3 bases, J shed 3 bases, and the junction held 9 bases outside the gene matches. From germline, CDR1 is KGHSH and CDR2 LQKENI. This CDR3 reads CASSPRQGAEDTEAFF. The CDR3, as DNA: TGTGCCAGCTCACCTCGGCAGGGGGCGGAGGACACTGAAGCTTTCTTT.